This record concerns one T cell receptor beta chain sequence. CDR1 and CDR2 (germline): SGHTA, FQGNSA. Trimming removed 5 bases from V and 6 bases from J, with 22 bases in between. This CDR3 has 16 residues. These data originate in a study of CD8 T cells in Susac syndrome. TCR beta was sequenced from blood CD8+ and CD4+ T cells. It was with random hexamers that roughly 0.5 to 1 ug RNA was reverse transcribed. Multiplex PCR with immunoSEQ amplified the TCR beta CDR3 across 54 Vbeta and 13 Jbeta. TCRdb reanalysed the immunoSEQ multiplex PCR reads using MiXCR and keeps one entry per CDR3 protein. Of roughly 330,000 distinct CDR3 sequences in the sample, just over 90% were seen once.

Specimen: CD4+ T cells from PBMCs. The clonotype comes from a human donor with multiple sclerosis. V gene TRBV7-2 combines with J gene TRBJ1-1; D not resolved. The DNA for the CDR3 is TGTGCCAGCAGCCTACATGGGCCTTGGGTACAGTCTGAAGCTTTCTTT. It is translated as CASSLHGPWVQSEAFF. Full variable domain (outside the CDR3, taken from reference TRBV7-2 and TRBJ1-1): GAGVSQSPSNKVTEKGKDVELRCDPISGHTALYWYRQSLGQGLEFLIYFQGNSAPDKSGLPSDRFSAERTGGSVSTLTIQRTQQEDSAVYLCASSLHGPWVQSEAFFGQGTRLTVV.